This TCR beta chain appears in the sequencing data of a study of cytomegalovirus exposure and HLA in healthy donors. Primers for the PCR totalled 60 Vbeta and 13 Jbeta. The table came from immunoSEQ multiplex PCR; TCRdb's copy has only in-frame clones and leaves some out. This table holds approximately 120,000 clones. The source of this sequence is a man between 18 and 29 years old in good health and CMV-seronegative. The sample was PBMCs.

This CDR3 reads CASSGGIEQYF. The CDR3 bases are TGCGCCAGCAGCGGCGGGATCGAGCAGTACTTC. V usage is TRBV4-1 and J usage is TRBJ2-7, with D tentatively TRBD2 (6 bases). This CDR3 is built from 11 residues. Trimming removed 5 bases from V and 6 bases from J, with 8 bases in between. From germline, CDR1 is MGHRA and CDR2 YSYEKL.